The sample holds a few counts of the clone carrying this TCR beta chain. CDR1 SGDLS and CDR2 YYNGEE come from the germline V gene. Trimming took 4 bases from V and 8 from J; bases not matched to a gene: 13. CDR3 length: 16 residues. This sample was included in a study of control samples from healthy donors and cancer patients. Data came from immunoSEQ multiplex PCR; TCRdb stores just in-frame clones and leaves some out. The repertoire includes some 15,000 clones, about nine tenths of them detected once, and 11% sits in the top ten. This receptor was taken from a woman in her 70s with colorectal cancer. The source material was PBMCs. This chain links TRBV9 with TRBJ2-1; TRBD1 matches at 9 bases. The CDR3 reads CASSSKTGTGIDEQFF. DNA for the CDR3: TGTGCCAGCAGCTCCAAGACCGGGACAGGGATTGATGAGCAGTTCTTC.